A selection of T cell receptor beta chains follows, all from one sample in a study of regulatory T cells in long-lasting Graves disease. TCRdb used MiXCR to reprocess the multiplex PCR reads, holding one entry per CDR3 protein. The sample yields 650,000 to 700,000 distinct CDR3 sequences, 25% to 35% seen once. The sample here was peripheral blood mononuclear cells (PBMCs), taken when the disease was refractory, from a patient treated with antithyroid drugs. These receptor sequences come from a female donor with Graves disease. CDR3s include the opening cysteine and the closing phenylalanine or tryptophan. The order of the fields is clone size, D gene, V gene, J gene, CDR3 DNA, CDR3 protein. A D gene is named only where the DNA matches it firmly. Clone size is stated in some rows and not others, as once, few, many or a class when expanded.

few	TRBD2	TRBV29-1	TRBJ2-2	TGCAGCGTTTTACGCGGGAGGGCTACCGGGGAGCTGTTTTTT	CSVLRGRATGELFF
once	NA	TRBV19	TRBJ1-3	TGTGCCAGTAACCCGGCCTCTGGAAACACCATATATTTT	CASNPASGNTIYF
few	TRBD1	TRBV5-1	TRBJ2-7	TGCGCCAGCAGCTTGCCGCGACAGGGGGCGCGGGAGCAGTACTTC	CASSLPRQGAREQYF
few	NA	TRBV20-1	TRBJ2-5	TGCAGTGCTAGCCGGGGCTTAAAAGAGACCCAGTACTTC	CSASRGLKETQYF
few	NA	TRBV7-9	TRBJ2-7	TGTGCCAGCAGCTTAGCAGGTCGGGCCCCCTACGAGCAGTACTTC	CASSLAGRAPYEQYF
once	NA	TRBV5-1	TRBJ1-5	TGCGCCAGCAGCTTGGACAGGTCTGCTAATCAGCCCCAGCATTTT	CASSLDRSANQPQHF
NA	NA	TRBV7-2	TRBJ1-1	TGTGCCAGCAGCCCACTCCAGACGAGGACTGAAGCTTTCTTT	CASSPLQTRTEAFF
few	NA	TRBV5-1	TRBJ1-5	TGCGCCAGCAGCTCTGACTCACTAGGGAGCAATCAGCCCCAGCATTTT	CASSSDSLGSNQPQHF
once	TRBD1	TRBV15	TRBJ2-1	TGTGCCACCAGCAGAGATCTAGGACAGGGGGCCAATGAGCAGTTCTTC	CATSRDLGQGANEQFF
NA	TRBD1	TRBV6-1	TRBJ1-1	TGTGCCAGCAGACCCCGGGACAGGGGGTCCCACATGAACACTGAAGCTTTCTTT	CASRPRDRGSHMNTEAFF
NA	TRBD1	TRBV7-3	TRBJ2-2	TGTGCCAGCAGCTCAAGACCCCAAGGGACAGGTTCTGCCGGGGAGCCGTTTTTT	CASSSRPQGTGSAGEPFF
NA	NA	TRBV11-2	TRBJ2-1	TGTGCCAGCAGCGCCGGTTGGGAGCAGTTCTTC	CASSAGWEQFF
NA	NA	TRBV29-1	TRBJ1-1	TGCAGCGGAGGCGACAGTCTGAACACTGAAGCTTTCTTT	CSGGDSLNTEAFF
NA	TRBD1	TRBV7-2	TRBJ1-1	TGTGCCAGCAGACTTCTACAGGGGGTGGACACTGAAGCTTTCTTT	CASRLLQGVDTEAFF
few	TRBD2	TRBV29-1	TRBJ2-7	TGCAGCGTTCTTAGCGGGAGTATCTACGAGCAGTACTTC	CSVLSGSIYEQYF
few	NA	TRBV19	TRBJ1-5	TGTGCCAGTAGTATGGGTCTTAGCAATCAGCCCCAGCATTTT	CASSMGLSNQPQHF
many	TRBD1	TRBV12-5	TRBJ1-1	TGTGCTAGTGGCCTAGACCTGGGACAGATAAACACTGAAGCTTTCTTT	CASGLDLGQINTEAFF
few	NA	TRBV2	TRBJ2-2	TGTGCCAGCAGCCAAGGGCAGGGACGCCCTGTTGGCGGGGAGCTGTTTTTT	CASSQGQGRPVGGELFF
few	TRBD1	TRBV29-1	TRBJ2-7	TGCAGCGCCCGGGACAGGAATTTTGGCCCACAGGGCTACGAGCAGTACTTC	CSARDRNFGPQGYEQYF
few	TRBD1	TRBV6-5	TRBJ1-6	TGTGCCAGCAGTTACCCCCCCGACAGGGGTTTTAATTCACCCCTCCACTTT	CASSYPPDRGFNSPLHF
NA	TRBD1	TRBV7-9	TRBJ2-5	TGTGCCACCCAAGCTTATAAACGAGGGACAGGGGAATATAAAGAGACCCAGTACTTC	CATQAYKRGTGEYKETQYF
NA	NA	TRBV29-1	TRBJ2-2	TGCAGCGTTGCCGGTGGGAACACCGGGGAGCTGTTTTTT	CSVAGGNTGELFF
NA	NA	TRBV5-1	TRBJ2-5	TGCGCCAGCAGAGGGGAGCTAGCACTAGAGACCCAGTACTTC	CASRGELALETQYF
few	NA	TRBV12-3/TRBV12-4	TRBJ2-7	TGTGCCAGCAGTTTGATAGGCCCCGAGCAGTACTTC	CASSLIGPEQYF
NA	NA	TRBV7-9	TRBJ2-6	TGTGCCAGCAGCTTCGTATTGGGGGCCAACGTCCTGACTTTC	CASSFVLGANVLTF
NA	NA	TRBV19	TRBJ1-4	TGTGCCAGTAGTTGGGCACTAGGGCTGTTTTTT	CASSWALGLFF
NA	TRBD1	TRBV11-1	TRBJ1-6	TGTGCCAGCAGCCGAAGACAGGGAAGTGGATCACCCCTCCACTTT	CASSRRQGSGSPLHF
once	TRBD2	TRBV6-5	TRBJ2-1	TGTGCCAGCAGTTCGCTCTGGACTAGGAGCCGCCAGAAGCTCTACAATGAGCAGTTCTTC	CASSSLWTRSRQKLYNEQFF
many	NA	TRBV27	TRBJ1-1	TGTGCCAGCAGCTTCCACCAACAGGGATTGGACACTGAAGCTTTCTTT	CASSFHQQGLDTEAFF
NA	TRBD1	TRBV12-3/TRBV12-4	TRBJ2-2	TGTGCCAGCAGTCGACAGGGGGCTACCGGGGAGCTGTTTTTT	CASSRQGATGELFF
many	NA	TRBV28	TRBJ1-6	TGTGCCAGCAGTGATGGGCAGGGAAATTCACCCCTCCACTTT	CASSDGQGNSPLHF
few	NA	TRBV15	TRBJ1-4	TGTGCCACCAGCAGAGTACCGTGGGAAAAACTGTTTTTT	CATSRVPWEKLFF
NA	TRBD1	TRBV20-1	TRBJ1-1	TGCAGTGCCACAGGGGTGGGGACTGAAGCTTTCTTT	CSATGVGTEAFF
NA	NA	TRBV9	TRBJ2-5	TGTGCCAGCAGCGCGGGGTCCGGATCGTACCAAGAGACCCAGTACTTC	CASSAGSGSYQETQYF
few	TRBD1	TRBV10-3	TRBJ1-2	TGTGCCATCAGTGGACAGGGTAGTAGCTATGGCTACACCTTC	CAISGQGSSYGYTF
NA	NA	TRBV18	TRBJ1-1	TGTGCCAGCTCACCGAAGCCCACCCATTCTCACGGAGCTTTCTTT	CASSPKPTHSHGAFF
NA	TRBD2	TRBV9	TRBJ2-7	TGTGCCAGCAGCGTAGAGACTAGCGGGACTTTGTACGAGCAGTACTTC	CASSVETSGTLYEQYF
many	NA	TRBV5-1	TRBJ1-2	TGTGCCAGCAGTTACGGGGCTAACTATGGCTACACCTTC	CASSYGANYGYTF
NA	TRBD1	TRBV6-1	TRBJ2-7	TGTGCCGCTAAAAGGTTGACAGGGGGTATGTACGAGCAGTACTTC	CAAKRLTGGMYEQYF
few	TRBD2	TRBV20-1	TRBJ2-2	TGCAGTGCAAATGCCCCACTAGCGGGAAGTAACACCGGGGAGCTGTTTTTT	CSANAPLAGSNTGELFF
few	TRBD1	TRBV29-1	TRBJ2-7	TGCAGCGTTGAAACCGAGGACAGGCTCTGGGGCGAGCAGTACTTC	CSVETEDRLWGEQYF
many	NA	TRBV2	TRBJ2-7	TGTGCCAGCAGTGAGGGGGGTGTCCCCTACGAGCAGTACTTC	CASSEGGVPYEQYF
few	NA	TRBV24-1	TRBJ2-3	TGTGCCACCAGTGATTTAAGTCAGGGAATAGATACGCAGTATTTT	CATSDLSQGIDTQYF
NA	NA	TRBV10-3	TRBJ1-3	TGTGCCATCGGGTCCCTAGTTGGAAACACCATATATTTT	CAIGSLVGNTIYF
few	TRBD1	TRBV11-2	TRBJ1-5	TGTGCCAGCAGCCGGACGGGACAGCCTGACGGTGAGCCCCAGCATTTT	CASSRTGQPDGEPQHF